The TCR beta chain described here comes from a study of shared clonotypes between healthy human individuals. A deep-level run was used for the assay. Some clones are missing from TCRdb's copy, which holds only in-frame ones; the method was immunoSEQ multiplex PCR. The data show about 600,000 clones, around 77% seen once. Trimming removed 6 bases at V and 4 bases at J, with 12 bases between. Germline CDR1 and CDR2: MDHEN and SYDVKM. This CDR3 has 13 amino acids. HIV-negative, healthy adults without recent acute infections or vaccinations were the donors. The rearrangement links TRBV28 to TRBJ1-2; the D gene is possibly TRBD1 (5 bases). The sequence was collected from a woman aged 40 to 49 in good health. Some clones in this sample may be carry-over from other donors' samples. The source material was PBMCs. CDR3 sequence reads: CASRLGTGYGYTF. CDR3 coding DNA: TGTGCCAGCAGACTAGGGACGGGCTATGGCTACACCTTC.